Listed here are 26 T cell receptor beta chains from one sample, sequenced in a study of response to subunit inactivated influenza vaccine (dated by TCRdb to the late 2010s). Receptors were amplified or captured by RT-PCR. The data were produced on an Illumina HiSeq 2500. The raw public data were reprocessed by TCRdb itself: fastp quality trimming at Q25, MiXCR clonotype calling, in-frame beta chains only. Duplicate CDR3 protein sequences are folded into a single record with the most common DNA and genes. The sample table holds 500,000 to 550,000 distinct CDR3 sequences, of which approximately 7.7% were seen once. The top ten constitute about an eighth of the sample. Sequenced material: PBMCs from blood, taken less than 30 months after vaccination. All receptors come from a man in his fifties or sixties who received an inactivated influenza vaccine. Donor details come from another sample of the same person, matched by shared clones.

The sample holds a few counts of this clonotype. The rearrangement joins TRBV20-1 to TRBJ1-5, with D perhaps matching TRBD1 (5 bases). Germline V gene lookup returns CDR1 DFQATT and CDR2 SNEGSKA (reference sequence). The length of the CDR3 is 15 residues. V was shortened by 6 bases and J by 2 bases, with 17 bases between the two germline ends. The CDR3 DNA follows: TGCAGTGCCCTGGGGAGGGGTCGTGGCAATCAGCCCCAGCATTTT. Protein sequence: CSALGRGRGNQPQHF.

The rearrangement joins TRBV29-1 to TRBJ2-5; D is possibly TRBD2 (6 bases). Trimming removed 7 bases from V and 7 bases from J, with 19 bases in between. This CDR3 is built from 13 residues. Looked up from germline, CDR1 is SQVTM and CDR2 is ANQGSEA. The CDR3, as DNA: TGCAGCGCCGCCGTACGAAGGGAGGTGACCCAGTACTTC. The encoded protein is CSAAVRREVTQYF.

This clonotype appeared a few times. The chain recombines TRBV12-3 or TRBV12-4 with TRBJ1-5; possible D gene TRBD1, 6 bases. Trimming cost V 4 bases and J 7 bases, with 17 bases left between them. The CDR3 has 15 amino acids. In DNA form, the CDR3 reads TGTGCCAGCAGTTCAGGACACAGGGTACGGCAGCCCCAGCATTTT. Its protein is CASSSGHRVRQPQHF.

This clonotype occurred a few times. This rearrangement joins TRBV6-1 to TRBJ1-5; D call uncertain. Trimming cost V 4 bases and J 4 bases, with 11 bases left between them. CDR1 is MNHNS and CDR2 is SASEGT in the germline V gene. This CDR3 is built from 14 residues. CDR3 region: CASSGDTGNQPQHF. CDR3 nucleotide sequence: TGTGCCAGCAGTGGGGATACGGGTAATCAGCCCCAGCATTTT.

This chain connects TRBV5-6 to TRBJ2-6; D is uncertain. This CDR3 comprises 16 residues. CDR1 is SGHDT, CDR2 YYEEEE, per germline. V lost 0 bases and J lost 1, with 8 bases in between. The CDR3 is CASSLARPSGANVLTF. Written as DNA, the CDR3 is TGTGCCAGCAGCTTGGCAAGGCCTTCTGGGGCCAACGTCCTGACTTTC.

This clonotype was counted a few times. The V call is TRBV28, the J call TRBJ1-2; D is undetermined. CDR3 length: 12 residues. Trimming stripped 2 bases from V and 7 bases from J, with 8 bases between. Germline loops: CDR1 MDHEN, CDR2 SYDVKM. Written as DNA, the CDR3 is TGTGCCAGCAGTTTAGAAGCCCGTGGCTACACCTTC. It specifies CASSLEARGYTF.

This clonotype was recorded at least ten times. The chain carries TRBV12-3 or TRBV12-4 and TRBJ1-5, with unresolved D. The CDR3 sequence is 14 residues long. Deletions cut 3 bases from V and 1 base from J, with 7 bases between. The chain's CDR3 is CASSLMGSNQPQHF. CDR3 nucleotide sequence: TGTGCCAGCAGTTTGATGGGGAGCAATCAGCCCCAGCATTTT.

This chain uses TRBV12-3 or TRBV12-4 with TRBJ1-1; D possibly corresponds to TRBD1 (5 bases). The CDR3 covers 15 residues. Trimming left V 3 bases short and J 3 bases short, with 14 bases between. CDR3 sequence (DNA): TGTGCCAGCAGTTTCCCCCCGGGAGGGGACACTGAAGCTTTCTTT. Translation gives CASSFPPGGDTEAFF.

This clonotype was detected a few times. The rearrangement joins TRBV28 to TRBJ1-6; TRBD1 matches 7 bases. This CDR3 has 15 amino acids. Germline V CDR1 and CDR2: MDHEN, SYDVKM. After removal of 4 bases from V and 8 bases from J, the junction contained 8 bases not matched to a gene. The CDR3 region has the DNA TGTGCCAGCAGTTCACCCGACAGGGTTGATTCACCCCTCCACTTT. Amino acids: CASSSPDRVDSPLHF.

This clonotype was picked up a small number of times. The V and J genes are TRBV5-1 and TRBJ1-2, with 9 bases fitting TRBD1. There are 18 residues in the CDR3. Trimming removed 3 bases from V and 4 bases from J; junction bases left unmatched: 16. Germline V lookup: CDR1 SGHRS, CDR2 YFSETQ. The CDR3 spells CASSYSPGTGFGSYGYTF. The CDR3 DNA follows: TGCGCCAGCAGCTACTCCCCCGGGACAGGGTTCGGGTCCTATGGCTACACCTTC.

This clonotype was picked up many times. The chain links TRBV7-2 to TRBJ2-1; D unclear. Germline V gives CDR1 SGHTA, CDR2 FQGNSA. This CDR3 is built from 15 residues. The germline V and J ends were trimmed by 0 bases and 3 bases, with 9 bases remaining between them. The CDR3 region is CASSLAITRYNEQFF. The CDR3 bases are TGTGCCAGCAGCTTAGCGATTACCCGCTACAATGAGCAGTTCTTC.

This clonotype was seen a handful of times. V usage is TRBV18 and J usage is TRBJ2-7; TRBD2 matches at 7 bases. This CDR3 region has 15 residues. Germline V CDR1 and CDR2: KGHSH, LQKENI. The J segment lost 6 bases and the V segment lost 6 bases, leaving 14 bases of the junction unmatched. The CDR3 coding sequence is TGTGCCAGCTCCCCTTGGAGGGCGGGAGTCCGCGAGCAGTACTTC. This encodes CASSPWRAGVREQYF.

This clonotype appeared many times. The chain couples TRBV7-2 to TRBJ2-7, with D hard to call. This CDR3 has 13 amino acids. Germline assignment: CDR1 SGHTA and CDR2 FQGNSA. The V gene lost 4 bases and the J gene lost 6 bases, with 13 bases spanning the gap. The CDR3 sequence is CASSSFSGGEQYF. The CDR3 coding sequence is TGTGCCAGCAGCTCGTTTTCTGGTGGCGAGCAGTACTTC.

This clonotype has at least ten counts. The chain has TRBV19 and TRBJ1-1; D is undetermined. Germline lookup yields CDR1 LNHDA and CDR2 SQIVND (reference sequence). The CDR3 has 15 residues. V lost 7 bases and J lost 0, with 15 bases in between. DNA of the CDR3: TGTGCCAGTACCCCGAGCAGAATATTGAACACTGAAGCTTTCTTT. Protein: CASTPSRILNTEAFF.

This clonotype was observed at least ten times. The chain links TRBV7-9 to TRBJ2-2; 7 bases agree with TRBD1. Germline V gene data show CDR1 as SEHNR and CDR2 as FQNEAQ (reference sequence). The CDR3 sequence is 16 residues long. V lost 5 bases and J lost 3; bases outside the gene matches: 9. Written as DNA, the CDR3 is TGTGCCAGCAGCCGACAGGGCGGTGTGGACACCGGGGAGCTGTTTTTT. Its protein is CASSRQGGVDTGELFF. The full variable domain, with the rest looked up from reference TRBV7-9 and TRBJ2-2, is DTGVSQNPRHKITKRGQNVTFRCDPISEHNRLYWYRQTLGQGPEFLTYFQNEAQLEKSRLLSDRFSAERPKGSFSTLEIQRTEQGDSAMYLCASSRQGGVDTGELFFGEGSRLTVL.

This clonotype was recorded a few times. This rearrangement joins TRBV11-2 to TRBJ1-3; D gene ambiguous. The germline V gene encodes CDR1 SGHAT and CDR2 FQNNGV. Trimming shortened V by 5 bases and J by 4 bases, and 12 bases separated the two germline ends. The CDR3 is 14 amino acids. In nucleotides, the CDR3 is TGTGCCAGCAGCAACCGAAGGTTCGGAAACACCATATATTTT. Its translation: CASSNRRFGNTIYF.

This clonotype has only a few counts. This chain joins TRBV12-3 or TRBV12-4 and TRBJ1-3; unclear D gene. This CDR3 is built from 19 residues. Trimming removed 1 base at V and 0 bases at J, with 19 bases between. CDR3 residues: CASSLVEGPHPFSGNTIYF. The CDR3 bases are TGTGCCAGCAGTTTAGTAGAAGGCCCTCATCCGTTCTCTGGAAACACCATATATTTT.

This clonotype was seen a handful of times. V gene TRBV20-1 combines with J gene TRBJ1-1; weak D call: TRBD1 (6 bases). The V gene's germline CDR1 is DFQATT and CDR2 SNEGSKA (reference sequence). Trimming stripped 3 bases from V and 10 bases from J, with 9 bases between. CDR3 size: 10 residues. The CDR3 DNA reads TGCAGTGCTAGGACAGGCAGAGCTTTCTTT. Amino acid sequence: CSARTGRAFF.

This clonotype was counted ten times or more. This chain joins TRBV9 and TRBJ1-4; 7 nucleotides agree with TRBD1. Germline lookup yields CDR1 SGDLS and CDR2 YYNGEE. The CDR3 covers 16 residues. V dropped 4 bases and J dropped 0; count of bases not matched to a gene: 6. This CDR3 is CASSPPGTATNEKLFF. The DNA of the CDR3 is TGTGCCAGCAGCCCCCCCGGGACAGCAACTAATGAAAAACTGTTTTTT.

This clonotype showed up many times. The gene calls are TRBV5-6 and TRBJ2-3; the D gene could be TRBD1 or TRBD2 (5 bases each). CDR1 and CDR2 (germline): SGHDT, YYEEEE. The germline V and J ends were trimmed by 4 bases and 6 bases, with 12 bases remaining between them. The CDR3 is 13 amino acids. The CDR3 loop is CASSRDAGDTQYF. CDR3 bases: TGTGCCAGCAGCCGGGACGCCGGGGATACGCAGTATTTT.

This clonotype has at least ten counts. This chain links TRBV20-1 with TRBJ2-3; 11 bases match TRBD2. This CDR3 has 19 residues. Germline V gene lookup returns CDR1 DFQATT and CDR2 SNEGSKA (reference sequence). Germline trimming cut 6 bases from V and 0 bases from J; bases unmatched to any gene: 17. The CDR3 nucleotides are TGCAGTGCAGCACCCGAGATAGCGGGGGGGTTAAGAAGCACAGATACGCAGTATTTT. Protein sequence: CSAAPEIAGGLRSTDTQYF.

This clonotype was recorded many times. The chain joins TRBV28 to TRBJ2-1, with 7 positions matching TRBD1. Germline trimming cut 5 bases from V and 4 bases from J; bases unmatched to any gene: 8. CDR3 length: 15 amino acids. Germline V gene data show CDR1 as MDHEN and CDR2 as SYDVKM. The CDR3, as DNA: TGTGCCAGCAGTATGACCGGGACAGATTACAATGAGCAGTTCTTC. This encodes CASSMTGTDYNEQFF.

The chain links TRBV20-1 to TRBJ2-7; 10 nucleotides line up with TRBD2. This CDR3 is 15 amino acids long. V gave up 3 bases and J gave up 6 bases; unmatched junction bases: 11. Germline lookup yields CDR1 DFQATT and CDR2 SNEGSKA (reference sequence). The DNA of the CDR3 is TGCAGTGCTAGGAGGGGGCTAGCGGGAGTCCCCGAGCAGTACTTC. Translating it yields CSARRGLAGVPEQYF.

V and J are TRBV7-9 and TRBJ1-6; D not certain. The germline gives CDR1 SEHNR, CDR2 FQNEAQ (reference sequence). Trimming pared 4 bases from V and 8 bases from J, leaving 9 bases between. The CDR3 contains 13 residues. CDR3 in DNA: TGTGCCAGCAGCTCCCCGCACGATTCACCCCTCCACTTT. As protein: CASSSPHDSPLHF.

J is TRBJ1-2 and V is TRBV11-2, with TRBD1 as a possible D gene (6 bases). V lost 5 bases and J lost 4, with 20 bases in between. The length of the CDR3 is 16 residues. Germline CDR1 is SGHAT and CDR2 is FQNNGV. CDR3 in amino acids: CASSLTDRRLLYGYTF. The DNA of the CDR3 is TGTGCCAGCAGCCTAACAGACAGGCGCCTTCTCTATGGCTACACCTTC. The full variable domain, its missing parts supplied by reference TRBV11-2 and TRBJ1-2, is EAGVAQSPRYKIIEKRQSVAFWCNPISGHATLYWYQQILGQGPKLLIQFQNNGVVDDSQLPKDRFSAERLKGVDSTLKIQPAKLEDSAVYLCASSLTDRRLLYGYTFGSGTRLTVV.

The table lists this clonotype with many counts. V is TRBV10-2 and J is TRBJ2-7; a weak D match, TRBD1 (6 bases). The germline V gene encodes CDR1 WSHSY and CDR2 SAAADI. The CDR3 runs 16 residues. V lost 3 bases, J lost 3 bases, and 18 bases lay in between. The CDR3 DNA reads TGCGCCAGCAGTGATCCAAGACAGGTCCGGAGCTACGAGCAGTACTTC. This gives the protein CASSDPRQVRSYEQYF.